This T cell receptor beta chain came from a study of blood T cell repertoires in COVID-19. Across the study: Samples of COVID-19 (acute and convalescent) were obtained from the United States, Italy and Spain.

Authors' analysis steps: The authors estimated nucleated cell counts from reference gene primer amplification. The repertoire was sequenced with immunoSEQ multiplex PCR; TCRdb's copy has only in-frame clones and lacks some. The V and J calls and the clone size are those of that table, but D and trimming were determined from the DNA. The sample shows over 350,000 clones, 80% to 90% of them seen only once. Clinical history reported by participants formed the basis on which cohorts were assigned. Recovered status applied to Cohort 3 donors who had two consecutive negative PCRs. It also applied to those with clearance or with symptom resolution. The sequence was collected from a woman aged 45-60 years who had recovered from COVID-19. Source material: PBMCs or T cells enriched from blood (not recorded which).

The chain's CDR3 is CASSQDYGGGTYEQYF. The CDR3 nucleotides read TGCGCCAGCAGCCAAGATTACGGGGGGGGGACCTACGAGCAGTACTTC. The V and J genes are TRBV4-3 and TRBJ2-7; 8 bases line up with TRBD2. CDR1 LGHNA and CDR2 YSLEER come from the germline V gene. J gave up 2 bases and V 0 bases, and 6 bases lay outside the gene matches. The CDR3 totals 16 residues.